The source of this T cell receptor (beta chain) is a study of control samples from healthy donors and cancer patients. Germline V CDR1 and CDR2: LNHDA, SQIVND (reference sequence). V was shortened by 10 bases and J by 8 bases, with 20 bases between the two germline ends. The CDR3 contains 13 residues. Assay: immunoSEQ multiplex PCR; the TCRdb copy retains only in-frame clones and omits some. The sample gives around 130,000 clones, 89% of which show up once; about 7.6% is in the top ten. The chain uses TRBV19 and TRBJ1-2; D remains ambiguous. The sequenced sample consisted of PBMCs. The sequence was obtained from a man between 45 and 60 years old with head and neck cancer. The DNA of the CDR3 is TGTGCCATTTACAACGGAGGGCGGCGGGGCTACACCTTC. Residues: CAIYNGGRRGYTF. Variable domain in full (rest from reference TRBV19 and TRBJ1-2): DGGITQSPKYLFRKEGQNVTLSCEQNLNHDAMYWYRQDPGQGLRLIYYSQIVNDFQKGDIAEGYSVSREKKESFPLTVTSAQKNPTAFYLCAIYNGGRRGYTFGSGTRLTVV.